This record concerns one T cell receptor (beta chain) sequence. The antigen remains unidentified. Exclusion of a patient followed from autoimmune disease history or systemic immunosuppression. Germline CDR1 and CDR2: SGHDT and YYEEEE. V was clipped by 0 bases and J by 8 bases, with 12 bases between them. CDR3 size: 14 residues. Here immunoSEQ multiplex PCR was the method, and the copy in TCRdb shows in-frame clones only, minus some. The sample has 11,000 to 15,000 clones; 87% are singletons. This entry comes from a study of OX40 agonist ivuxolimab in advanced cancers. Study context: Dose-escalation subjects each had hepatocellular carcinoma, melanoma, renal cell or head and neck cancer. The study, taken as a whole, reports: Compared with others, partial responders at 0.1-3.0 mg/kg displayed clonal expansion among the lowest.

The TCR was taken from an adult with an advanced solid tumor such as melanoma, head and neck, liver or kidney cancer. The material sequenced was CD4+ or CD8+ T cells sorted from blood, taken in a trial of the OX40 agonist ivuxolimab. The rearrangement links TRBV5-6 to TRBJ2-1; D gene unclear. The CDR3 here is CASSLGVRGDEQFF. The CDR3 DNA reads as TGTGCCAGCAGCTTGGGGGTGCGAGGAGATGAGCAGTTCTTC.